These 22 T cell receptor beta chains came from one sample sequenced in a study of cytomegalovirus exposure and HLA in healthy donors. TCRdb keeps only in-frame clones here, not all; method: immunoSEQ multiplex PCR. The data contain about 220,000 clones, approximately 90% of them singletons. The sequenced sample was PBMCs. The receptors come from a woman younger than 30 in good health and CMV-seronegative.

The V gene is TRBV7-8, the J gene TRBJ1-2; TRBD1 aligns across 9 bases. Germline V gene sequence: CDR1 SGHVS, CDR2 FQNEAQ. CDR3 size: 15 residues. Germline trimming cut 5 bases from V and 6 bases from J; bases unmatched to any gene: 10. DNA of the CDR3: TGTGCCAGCAGCGAAGCCGGGACAGGGTTTAATGGCTACACCTTC. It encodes CASSEAGTGFNGYTF.

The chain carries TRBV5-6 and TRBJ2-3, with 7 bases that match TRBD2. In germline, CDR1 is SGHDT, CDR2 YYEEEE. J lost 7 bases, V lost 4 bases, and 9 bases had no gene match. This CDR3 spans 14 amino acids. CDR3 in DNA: TGTGCCAGCAGCGGGTTGGGAGCGGGGTATACGCAGTATTTT. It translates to CASSGLGAGYTQYF.

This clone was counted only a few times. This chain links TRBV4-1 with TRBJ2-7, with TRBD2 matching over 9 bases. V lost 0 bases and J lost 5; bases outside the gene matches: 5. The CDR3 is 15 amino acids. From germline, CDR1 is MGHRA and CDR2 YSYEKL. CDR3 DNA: TGCGCCAGCAGCCAAGAGTCTAGCGGGATCCACGAGCAGTACTTC. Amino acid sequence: CASSQESSGIHEQYF.

In DNA form, the CDR3 reads TGCAGCGTAGTAACAGGGGACGACTATGGCTACACCTTC. Its translation: CSVVTGDDYGYTF. This sequence joins TRBV29-1 and TRBJ1-2; 7 bases align to TRBD1. The CDR3 extends over 13 amino acids. V lost 6 bases and J lost 3; bases outside the gene matches: 7. Germline V gives CDR1 SQVTM, CDR2 ANQGSEA.

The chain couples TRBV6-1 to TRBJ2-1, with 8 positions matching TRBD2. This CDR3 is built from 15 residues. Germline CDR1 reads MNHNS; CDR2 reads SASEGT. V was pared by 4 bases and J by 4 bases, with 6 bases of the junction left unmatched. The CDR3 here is CASSGSAGAYNEQFF. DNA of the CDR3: TGTGCCAGCAGTGGCTCAGCGGGAGCGTACAATGAGCAGTTCTTC.

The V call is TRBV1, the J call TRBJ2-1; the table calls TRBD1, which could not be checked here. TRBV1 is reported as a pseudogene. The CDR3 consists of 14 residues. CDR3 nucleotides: TGCACCAGCAGCCAAGCGGCAGGGGGCTATGAGCAGTTCTTC. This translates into CTSSQAAGGYEQFF.

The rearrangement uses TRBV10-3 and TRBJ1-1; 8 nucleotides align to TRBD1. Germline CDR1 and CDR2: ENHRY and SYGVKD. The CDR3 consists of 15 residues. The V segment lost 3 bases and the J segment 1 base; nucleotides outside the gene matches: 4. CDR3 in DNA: TGTGCCATCAGTGAAACCGGGACAGGGAACACTGAAGCTTTCTTT. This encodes CAISETGTGNTEAFF.

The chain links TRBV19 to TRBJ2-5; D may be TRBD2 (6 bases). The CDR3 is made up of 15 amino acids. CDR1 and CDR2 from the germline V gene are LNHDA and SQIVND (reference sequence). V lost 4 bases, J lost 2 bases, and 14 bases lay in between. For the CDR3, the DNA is TGTGCCAGTAGTAGGTCGGCTAGCGCACAAGAGACCCAGTACTTC. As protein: CASSRSASAQETQYF.

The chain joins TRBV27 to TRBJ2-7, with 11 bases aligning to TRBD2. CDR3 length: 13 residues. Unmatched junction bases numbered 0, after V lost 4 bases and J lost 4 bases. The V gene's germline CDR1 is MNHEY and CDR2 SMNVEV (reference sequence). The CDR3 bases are TGTGCCAGCAGTTGGACTAGCGGGTACGAGCAGTACTTC. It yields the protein CASSWTSGYEQYF.

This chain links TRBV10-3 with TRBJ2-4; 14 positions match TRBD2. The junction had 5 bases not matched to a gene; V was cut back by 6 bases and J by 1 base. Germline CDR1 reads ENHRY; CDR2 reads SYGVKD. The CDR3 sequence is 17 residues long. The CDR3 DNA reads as TGTGCCATCAGACTACGGACTAGCGGGAGGGCCAAAAACATTCAGTACTTC. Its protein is CAIRLRTSGRAKNIQYF.

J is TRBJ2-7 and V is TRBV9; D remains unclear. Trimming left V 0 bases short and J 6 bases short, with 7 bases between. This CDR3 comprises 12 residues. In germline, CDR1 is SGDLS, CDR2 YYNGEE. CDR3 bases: TGTGCCAGCAGCGTAGGTCCGGGCGAGCAGTACTTC. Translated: CASSVGPGEQYF.

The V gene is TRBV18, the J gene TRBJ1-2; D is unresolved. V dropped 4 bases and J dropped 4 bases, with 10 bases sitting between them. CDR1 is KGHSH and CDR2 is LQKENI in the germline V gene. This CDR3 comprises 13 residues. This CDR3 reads CASSRYGLYGYTF. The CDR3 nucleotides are TGTGCCAGCTCACGGTACGGTCTCTATGGCTACACCTTC. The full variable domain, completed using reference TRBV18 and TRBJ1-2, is NAGVMQNPRHLVRRRGQEARLRCSPMKGHSHVYWYRQLPEEGLKFMVYLQKENIIDESGMPKERFSAEFPKEGPSILRIQQVVRGDSAAYFCASSRYGLYGYTFGSGTRLTVV.

The CDR3 sequence: CASSPFRLAGENEQFF. The CDR3 nucleotides are TGTGCCAGCAGTCCCTTTAGGCTAGCGGGAGAGAATGAGCAGTTCTTC. The chain recombines TRBV7-3 with TRBJ2-1; the match to TRBD2 covers 10 bases. This CDR3 has 16 residues. V shed 6 bases, J shed 7 bases, and the junction held 12 bases outside the gene matches. Germline V gene lookup returns CDR1 SGHTA and CDR2 FQGTGA. The full variable domain, rest sourced from reference TRBV7-3 and TRBJ2-1, is GAGVSQTPSNKVTEKGKYVELRCDPISGHTALYWYRQSLGQGPEFLIYFQGTGAADDSGLPNDRFFAVRPEGSVSTLKIQRTERGDSAVYLCASSPFRLAGENEQFFGPGTRLTVL.

The CDR3 coding sequence is TGTGCCAGCAGCTTAGACTCGGGGAATCAGCCCCAGCATTTT. The encoded protein is CASSLDSGNQPQHF. The chain joins TRBV7-9 to TRBJ1-5; D is undetermined. The germline V gene has CDR1 SEHNR and CDR2 FQNEAQ (reference sequence). The CDR3 is 14 residues long. Trimming cost V 1 base and J 4 bases, with 8 bases left between them.

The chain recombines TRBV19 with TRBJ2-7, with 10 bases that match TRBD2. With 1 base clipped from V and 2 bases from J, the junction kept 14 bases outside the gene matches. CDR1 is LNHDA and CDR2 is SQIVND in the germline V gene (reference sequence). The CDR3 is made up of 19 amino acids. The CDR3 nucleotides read TGTGCCAGTAGTATAGTAGCAGCGGGAGGGCTTATACACACCTACGAGCAGTACTTC. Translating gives CASSIVAAGGLIHTYEQYF.

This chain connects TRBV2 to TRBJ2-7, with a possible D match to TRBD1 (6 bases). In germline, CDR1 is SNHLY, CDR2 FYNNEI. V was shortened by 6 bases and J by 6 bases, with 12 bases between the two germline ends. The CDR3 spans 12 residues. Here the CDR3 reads CASRGYRVEQYF. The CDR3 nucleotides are TGTGCCAGCAGGGGATACAGGGTCGAGCAGTACTTC.

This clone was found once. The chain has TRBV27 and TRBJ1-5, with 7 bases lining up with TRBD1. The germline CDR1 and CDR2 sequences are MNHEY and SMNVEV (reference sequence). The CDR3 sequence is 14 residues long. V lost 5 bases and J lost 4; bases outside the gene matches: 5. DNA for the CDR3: TGTGCCAGCAGTATAAACAGGGGTAATCAGCCCCAGCATTTT. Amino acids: CASSINRGNQPQHF.

The CDR3 DNA follows: TGTGCCAGCAGCTTAGAGGGCTCTAGCGGTTCCTACGAGCAGTACTTC. Its translation: CASSLEGSSGSYEQYF. The chain is built from TRBV11-3 and TRBJ2-7, with TRBD2 matching over 7 bases. The V gene end was trimmed by 0 bases and the J gene end by 1 base; junction bases not matched to a gene: 6. The V gene's germline CDR1 is SGHNT and CDR2 YENEEA. The CDR3 is made up of 16 amino acids.

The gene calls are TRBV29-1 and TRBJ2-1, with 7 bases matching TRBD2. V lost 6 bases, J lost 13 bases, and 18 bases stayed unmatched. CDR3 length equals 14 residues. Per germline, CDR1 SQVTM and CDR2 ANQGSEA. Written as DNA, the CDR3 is TGCAGCGTGGGAGGTCCGGGACTATTGGGGCGTCAGTTCTTC. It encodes CSVGGPGLLGRQFF.

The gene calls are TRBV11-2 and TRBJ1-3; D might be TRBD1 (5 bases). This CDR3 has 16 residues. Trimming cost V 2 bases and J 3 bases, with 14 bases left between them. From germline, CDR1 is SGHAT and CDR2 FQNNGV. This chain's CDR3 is CASSLRQNFLGNTIYF. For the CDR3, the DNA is TGTGCCAGCAGCTTACGACAGAACTTTCTTGGAAACACCATATATTTT.

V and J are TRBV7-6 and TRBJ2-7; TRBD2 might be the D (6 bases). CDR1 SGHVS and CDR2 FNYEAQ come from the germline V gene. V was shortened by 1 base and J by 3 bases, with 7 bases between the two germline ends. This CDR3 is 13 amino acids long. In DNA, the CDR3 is TGTGCCAGCAGCTTAGGGACTAACTACGAGCAGTACTTC. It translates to CASSLGTNYEQYF.

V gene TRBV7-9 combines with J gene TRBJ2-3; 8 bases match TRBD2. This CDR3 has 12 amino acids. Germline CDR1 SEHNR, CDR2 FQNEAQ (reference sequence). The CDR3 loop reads CATGGGRDTQYF. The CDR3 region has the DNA TGTGCAACCGGGGGGGGAAGAGATACGCAGTATTTT.